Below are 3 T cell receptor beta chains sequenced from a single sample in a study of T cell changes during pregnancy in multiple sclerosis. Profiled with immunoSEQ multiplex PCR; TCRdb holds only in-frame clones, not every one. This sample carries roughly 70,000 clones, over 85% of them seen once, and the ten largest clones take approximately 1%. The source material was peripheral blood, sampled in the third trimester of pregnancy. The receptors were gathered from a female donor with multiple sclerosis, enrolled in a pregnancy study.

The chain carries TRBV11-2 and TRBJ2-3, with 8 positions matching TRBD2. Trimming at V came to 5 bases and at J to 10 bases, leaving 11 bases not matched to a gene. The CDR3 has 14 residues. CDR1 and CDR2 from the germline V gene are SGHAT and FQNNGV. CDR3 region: CASSLSGSGPAQYF. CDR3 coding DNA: TGTGCCAGCAGCCTGAGCGGGAGTGGTCCCGCGCAGTATTTT. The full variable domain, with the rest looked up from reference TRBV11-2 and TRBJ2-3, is EAGVAQSPRYKIIEKRQSVAFWCNPISGHATLYWYQQILGQGPKLLIQFQNNGVVDDSQLPKDRFSAERLKGVDSTLKIQPAKLEDSAVYLCASSLSGSGPAQYFGPGTRLTVL.

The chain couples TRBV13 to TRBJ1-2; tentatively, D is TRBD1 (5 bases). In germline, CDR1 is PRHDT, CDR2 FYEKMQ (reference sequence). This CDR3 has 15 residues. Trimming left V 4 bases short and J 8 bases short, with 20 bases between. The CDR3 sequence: CASSSNLPSREGYTF. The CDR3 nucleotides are TGTGCCAGCAGCTCCAATCTCCCATCCAGGGAAGGCTACACCTTC.

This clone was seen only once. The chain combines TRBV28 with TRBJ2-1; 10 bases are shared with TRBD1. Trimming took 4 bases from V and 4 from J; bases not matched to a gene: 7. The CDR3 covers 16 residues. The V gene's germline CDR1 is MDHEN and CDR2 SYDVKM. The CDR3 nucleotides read TGTGCCAGCAGTTCACTAGGACAGGGGGGGTACAATGAGCAGTTCTTC. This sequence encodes CASSSLGQGGYNEQFF.